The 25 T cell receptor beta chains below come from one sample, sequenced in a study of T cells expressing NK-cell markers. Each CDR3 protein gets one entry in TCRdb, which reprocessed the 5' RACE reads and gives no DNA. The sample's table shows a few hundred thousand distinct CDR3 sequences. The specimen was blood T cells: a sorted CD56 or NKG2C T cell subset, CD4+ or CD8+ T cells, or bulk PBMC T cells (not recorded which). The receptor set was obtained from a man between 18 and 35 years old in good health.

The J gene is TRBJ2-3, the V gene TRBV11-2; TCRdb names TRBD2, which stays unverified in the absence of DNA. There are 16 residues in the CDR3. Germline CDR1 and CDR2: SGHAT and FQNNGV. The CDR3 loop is CASSHAGLAGIDTQYF.

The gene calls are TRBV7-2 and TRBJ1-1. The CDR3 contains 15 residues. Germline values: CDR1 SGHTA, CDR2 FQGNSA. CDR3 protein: CASSLVMRVGTEAFF.

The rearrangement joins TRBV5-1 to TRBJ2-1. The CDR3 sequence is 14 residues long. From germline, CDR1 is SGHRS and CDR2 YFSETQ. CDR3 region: CASTWELRDNEQFF.

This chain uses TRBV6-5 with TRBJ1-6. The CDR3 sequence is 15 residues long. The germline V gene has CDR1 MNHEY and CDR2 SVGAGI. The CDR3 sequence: CASSYGGSYNSPLHF.

The CDR3 here is CATREAGGYNEQFF. The rearrangement joins TRBV24-1 to TRBJ2-1; the D call from TCRdb, TRBD2, cannot be confirmed without DNA. Germline V CDR1 and CDR2: KGHDR, SFDVKD. The CDR3 has 14 amino acids.

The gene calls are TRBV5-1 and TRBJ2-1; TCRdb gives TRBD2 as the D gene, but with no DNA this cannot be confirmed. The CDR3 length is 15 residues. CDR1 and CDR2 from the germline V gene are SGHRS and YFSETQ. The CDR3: CASSFLTGGANEQFF.

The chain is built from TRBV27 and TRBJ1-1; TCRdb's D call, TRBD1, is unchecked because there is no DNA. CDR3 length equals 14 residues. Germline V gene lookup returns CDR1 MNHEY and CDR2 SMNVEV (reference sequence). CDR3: CASSLIWPGTEAFF.

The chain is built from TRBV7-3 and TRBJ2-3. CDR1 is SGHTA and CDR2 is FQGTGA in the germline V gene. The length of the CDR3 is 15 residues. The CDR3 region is CASSFHLETRDTQYF.

The CDR3 loop is CAISGGTGTDTQYF. The chain is built from TRBV10-3 and TRBJ2-3; TCRdb reports TRBD1, a call that lacks DNA to check it against. This CDR3 has 14 residues. Germline assignment: CDR1 ENHRY and CDR2 SYGVKD.

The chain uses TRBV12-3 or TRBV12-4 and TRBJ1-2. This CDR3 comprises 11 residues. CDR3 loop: CASELGNGYTF.

CDR3 residues: CASSPGTGQETQYF. The chain carries TRBV5-1 and TRBJ2-5; absent DNA, TCRdb's TRBD1 call cannot be checked. Germline-derived CDR1 and CDR2 are SGHRS and YFSETQ. The CDR3 sequence is 14 residues long. Combining the CDR3 with reference TRBV5-1 and TRBJ2-5 gives the whole variable domain KAGVTQTPRYLIKTRGQQVTLSCSPISGHRSVSWYQQTPGQGLQFLFEYFSETQRNKGNFPGRFSGRQFSNSRSEMNVSTLELGDSALYLCASSPGTGQETQYFGPGTRLLVL.

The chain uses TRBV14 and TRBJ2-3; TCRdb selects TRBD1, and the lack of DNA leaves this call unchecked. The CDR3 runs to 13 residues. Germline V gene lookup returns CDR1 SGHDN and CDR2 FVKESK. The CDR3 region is CASSRAGGNTQYF.

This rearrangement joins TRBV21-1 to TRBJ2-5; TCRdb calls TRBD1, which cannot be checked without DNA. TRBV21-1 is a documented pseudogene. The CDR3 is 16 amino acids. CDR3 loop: CASSMERRGAAETQYF.

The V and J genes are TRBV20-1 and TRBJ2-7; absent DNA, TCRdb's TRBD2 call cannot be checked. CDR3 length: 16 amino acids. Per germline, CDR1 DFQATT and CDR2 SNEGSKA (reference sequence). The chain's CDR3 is CSARRRGTSGSYEQYF.

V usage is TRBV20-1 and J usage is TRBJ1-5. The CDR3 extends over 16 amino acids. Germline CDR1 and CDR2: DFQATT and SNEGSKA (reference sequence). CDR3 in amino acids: CSARYPESQPNQPQHF.

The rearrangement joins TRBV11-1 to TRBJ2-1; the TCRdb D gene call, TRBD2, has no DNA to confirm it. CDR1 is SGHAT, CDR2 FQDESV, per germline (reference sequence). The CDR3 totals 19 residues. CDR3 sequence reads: CASSSPLNTTSGSQYEQFF.

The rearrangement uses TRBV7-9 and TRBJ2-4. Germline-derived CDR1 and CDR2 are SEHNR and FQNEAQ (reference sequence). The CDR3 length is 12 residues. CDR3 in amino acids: CASSKTWNIQYF.

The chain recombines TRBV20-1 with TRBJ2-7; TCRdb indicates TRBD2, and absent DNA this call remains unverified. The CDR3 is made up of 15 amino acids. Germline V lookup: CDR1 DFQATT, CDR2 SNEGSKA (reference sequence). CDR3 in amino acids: CSARDHGGSKYEQYF.

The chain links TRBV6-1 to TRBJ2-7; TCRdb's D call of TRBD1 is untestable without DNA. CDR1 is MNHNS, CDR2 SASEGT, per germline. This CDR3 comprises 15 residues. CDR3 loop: CASSGDRGRYYEQYF.

The CDR3 spells CATSRGERTNQPQHF. This chain uses TRBV15 with TRBJ1-5; TCRdb reports TRBD1, a call that lacks DNA to check it against. Per germline, CDR1 LNHNV and CDR2 YYDKDF (reference sequence). The CDR3 contains 15 residues.

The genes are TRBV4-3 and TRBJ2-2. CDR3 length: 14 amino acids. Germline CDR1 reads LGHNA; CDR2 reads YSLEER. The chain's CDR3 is CASSRDSLTGELFF.

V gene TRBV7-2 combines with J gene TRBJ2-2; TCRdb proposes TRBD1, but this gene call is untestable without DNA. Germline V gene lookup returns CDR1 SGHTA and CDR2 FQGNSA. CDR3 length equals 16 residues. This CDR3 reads CASSSLWGSGTGELFF.

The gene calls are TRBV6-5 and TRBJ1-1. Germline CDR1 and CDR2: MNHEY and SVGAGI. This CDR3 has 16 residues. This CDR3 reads CASSYERRRGNTEAFF.

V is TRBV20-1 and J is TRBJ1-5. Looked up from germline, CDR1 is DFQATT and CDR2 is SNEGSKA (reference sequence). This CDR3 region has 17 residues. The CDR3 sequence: CSARGIDGRYSNQPQHF.

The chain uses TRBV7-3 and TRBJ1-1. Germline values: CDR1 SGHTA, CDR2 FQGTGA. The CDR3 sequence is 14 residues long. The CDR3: CASSLSTRNTEAFF.